This T cell receptor beta chain was obtained from a study of blood T cell repertoires in COVID-19. Study-wide context: Whether acute or convalescent, the COVID-19 samples came from the United States, Italy and Spain.

Germline V CDR1 and CDR2: SGHTA, FQGNSA. The ends lost 5 bases at V and 3 bases at J; junction bases unmatched: 4. This CDR3 is 15 amino acids long. This table comes from immunoSEQ multiplex PCR, and its TCRdb copy is limited to in-frame clones, with some not included. Seen here are about 360,000 clones, roughly 90% observed once, and the top ten hold 7.1%. J is TRBJ2-1 and V is TRBV7-2; 10 bases are a match to TRBD2. Sequences were obtained from peripheral blood. The sequence came from a woman aged 60-75 years with COVID-19, enrolled during active disease. CDR3 coding DNA: TGTGCCAGCAGCATATTAGCGGGGGGCTACAATGAGCAGTTCTTC. It codes for CASSILAGGYNEQFF.